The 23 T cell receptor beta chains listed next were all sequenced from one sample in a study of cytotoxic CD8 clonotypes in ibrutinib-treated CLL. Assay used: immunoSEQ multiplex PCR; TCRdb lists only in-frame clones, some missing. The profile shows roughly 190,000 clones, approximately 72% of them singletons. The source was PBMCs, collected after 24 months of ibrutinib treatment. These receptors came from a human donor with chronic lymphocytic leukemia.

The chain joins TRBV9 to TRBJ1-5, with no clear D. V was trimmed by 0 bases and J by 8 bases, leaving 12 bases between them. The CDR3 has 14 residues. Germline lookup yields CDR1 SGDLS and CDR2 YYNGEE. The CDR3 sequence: CASSVGSGLEPQHF. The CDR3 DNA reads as TGTGCCAGCAGCGTAGGATCCGGTTTGGAGCCCCAGCATTTT.

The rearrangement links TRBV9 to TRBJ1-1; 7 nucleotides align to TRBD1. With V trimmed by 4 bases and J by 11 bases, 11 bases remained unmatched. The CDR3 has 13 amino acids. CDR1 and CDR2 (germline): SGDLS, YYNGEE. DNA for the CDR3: TGTGCCAGCAGCCCAAATCACAGGGGTCGGGCTTTCTTT. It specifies CASSPNHRGRAFF.

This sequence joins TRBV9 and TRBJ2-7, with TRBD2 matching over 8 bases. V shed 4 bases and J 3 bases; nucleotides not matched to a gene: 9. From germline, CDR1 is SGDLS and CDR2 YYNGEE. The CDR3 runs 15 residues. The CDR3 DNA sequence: TGTGCCAGCAGCCCCGGGGGCCTAGCGGGCTACGAGCAGTACTTC. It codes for CASSPGGLAGYEQYF. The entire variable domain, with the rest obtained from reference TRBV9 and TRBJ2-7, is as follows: DSGVTQTPKHLITATGQRVTLRCSPRSGDLSVYWYQQSLDQGLQFLIQYYNGEERAKGNILERFSAQQFPDLHSELNLSSLELGDSALYFCASSPGGLAGYEQYFGPGTRLTVT.

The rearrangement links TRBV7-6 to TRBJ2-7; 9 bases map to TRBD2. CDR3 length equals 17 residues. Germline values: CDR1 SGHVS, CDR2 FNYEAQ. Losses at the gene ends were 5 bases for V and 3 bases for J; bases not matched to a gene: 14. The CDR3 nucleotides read TGTGCCAGCAGCAGCCAGATCTTGGCGGGAGGGCACTACGAGCAGTACTTC. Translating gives CASSSQILAGGHYEQYF.

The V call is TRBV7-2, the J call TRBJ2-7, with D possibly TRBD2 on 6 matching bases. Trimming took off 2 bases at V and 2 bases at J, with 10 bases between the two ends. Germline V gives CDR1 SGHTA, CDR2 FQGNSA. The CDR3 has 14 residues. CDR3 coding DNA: TGTGCCAGCAGCTTAAATCTAGCGACCTACGAGCAGTACTTC. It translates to CASSLNLATYEQYF.

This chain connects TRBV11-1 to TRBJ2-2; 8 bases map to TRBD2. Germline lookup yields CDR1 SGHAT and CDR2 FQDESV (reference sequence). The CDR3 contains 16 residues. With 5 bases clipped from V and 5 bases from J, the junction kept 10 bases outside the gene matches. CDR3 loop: CASSLGTRMHTGELFF. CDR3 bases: TGTGCCAGCAGCCTGGGGACTAGAATGCATACCGGGGAGCTGTTTTTT. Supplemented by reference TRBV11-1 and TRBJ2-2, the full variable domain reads EAEVAQSPRYKITEKSQAVAFWCDPISGHATLYWYRQILGQGPELLVQFQDESVVDDSQLPKDRFSAERLKGVDSTLKIQPAELGDSAMYLCASSLGTRMHTGELFFGEGSRLTVL.

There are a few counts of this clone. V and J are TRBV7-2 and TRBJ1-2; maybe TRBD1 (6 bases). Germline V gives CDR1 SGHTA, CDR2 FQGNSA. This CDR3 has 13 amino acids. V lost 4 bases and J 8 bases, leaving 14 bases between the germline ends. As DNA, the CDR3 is TGTGCCAGCAGCTCCCAACAGGGAGTCGGCTACACCTTC. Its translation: CASSSQQGVGYTF. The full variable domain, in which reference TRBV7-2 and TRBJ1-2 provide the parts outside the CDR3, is GAGVSQSPSNKVTEKGKDVELRCDPISGHTALYWYRQSLGQGLEFLIYFQGNSAPDKSGLPSDRFSAERTGGSVSTLTIQRTQQEDSAVYLCASSSQQGVGYTFGSGTRLTVV.

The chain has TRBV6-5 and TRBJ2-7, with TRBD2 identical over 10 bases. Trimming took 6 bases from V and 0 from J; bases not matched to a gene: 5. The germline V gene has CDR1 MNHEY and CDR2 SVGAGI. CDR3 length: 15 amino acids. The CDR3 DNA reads TGTGCCAGCAGCCTAGCGGGAGTCCCCTCCTACGAGCAGTACTTC. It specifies CASSLAGVPSYEQYF.

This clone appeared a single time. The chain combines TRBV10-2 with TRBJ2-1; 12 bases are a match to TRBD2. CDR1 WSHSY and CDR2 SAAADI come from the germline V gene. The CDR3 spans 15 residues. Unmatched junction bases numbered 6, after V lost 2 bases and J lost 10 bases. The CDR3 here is CASSELAGGPGEQFF. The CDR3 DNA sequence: TGCGCCAGCAGTGAGCTAGCGGGAGGGCCGGGGGAGCAGTTCTTC.

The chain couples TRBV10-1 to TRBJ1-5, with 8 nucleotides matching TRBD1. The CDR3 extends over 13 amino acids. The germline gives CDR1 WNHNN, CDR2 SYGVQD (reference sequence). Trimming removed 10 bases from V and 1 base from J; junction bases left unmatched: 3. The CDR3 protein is CATRTGSNQPQHF. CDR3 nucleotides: TGCGCCACTAGGACAGGGAGCAATCAGCCCCAGCATTTT.

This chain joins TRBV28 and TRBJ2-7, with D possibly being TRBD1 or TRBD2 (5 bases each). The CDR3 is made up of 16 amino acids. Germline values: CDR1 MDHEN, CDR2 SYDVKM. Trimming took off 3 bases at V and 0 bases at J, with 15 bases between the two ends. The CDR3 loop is CASSFSGTDNSYEQYF. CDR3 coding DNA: TGTGCCAGCAGTTTCTCCGGGACGGATAACTCCTACGAGCAGTACTTC. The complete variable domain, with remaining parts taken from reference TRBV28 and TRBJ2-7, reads DVKVTQSSRYLVKRTGEKVFLECVQDMDHENMFWYRQDPGLGLRLIYFSYDVKMKEKGDIPEGYSVSREKKERFSLILESASTNQTSMYLCASSFSGTDNSYEQYFGPGTRLTVT.

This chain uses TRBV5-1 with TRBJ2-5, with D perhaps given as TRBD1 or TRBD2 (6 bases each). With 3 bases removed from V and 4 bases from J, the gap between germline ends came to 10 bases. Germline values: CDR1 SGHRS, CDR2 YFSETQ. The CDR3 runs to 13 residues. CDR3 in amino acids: CASSWGAAETQYF. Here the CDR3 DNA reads TGCGCCAGCAGCTGGGGGGCCGCAGAGACCCAGTACTTC. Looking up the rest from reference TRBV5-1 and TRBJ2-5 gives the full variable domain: KAGVTQTPRYLIKTRGQQVTLSCSPISGHRSVSWYQQTPGQGLQFLFEYFSETQRNKGNFPGRFSGRQFSNSRSEMNVSTLELGDSALYLCASSWGAAETQYFGPGTRLLVL.

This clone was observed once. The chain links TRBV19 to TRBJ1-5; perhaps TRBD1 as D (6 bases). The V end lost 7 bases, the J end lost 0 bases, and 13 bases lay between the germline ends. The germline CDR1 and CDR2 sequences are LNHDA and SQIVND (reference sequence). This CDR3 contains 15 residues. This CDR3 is CASKSTGYSNQPQHF. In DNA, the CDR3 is TGTGCCAGTAAATCCACAGGGTATAGCAATCAGCCCCAGCATTTT.

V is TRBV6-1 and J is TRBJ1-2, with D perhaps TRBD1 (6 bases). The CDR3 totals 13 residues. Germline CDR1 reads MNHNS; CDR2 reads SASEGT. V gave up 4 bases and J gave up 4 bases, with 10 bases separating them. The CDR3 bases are TGTGCCAGCAGTGTCAGGGGTGTCTATGGCTACACCTTC. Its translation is CASSVRGVYGYTF.

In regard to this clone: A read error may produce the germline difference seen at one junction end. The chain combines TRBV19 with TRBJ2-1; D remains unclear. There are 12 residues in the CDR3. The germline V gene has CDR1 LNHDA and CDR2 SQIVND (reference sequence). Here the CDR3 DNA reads TGTGCCAGTAGTGTTCGCTACAGTGAGCAGTTCTTC. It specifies CASSVRYSEQFF.

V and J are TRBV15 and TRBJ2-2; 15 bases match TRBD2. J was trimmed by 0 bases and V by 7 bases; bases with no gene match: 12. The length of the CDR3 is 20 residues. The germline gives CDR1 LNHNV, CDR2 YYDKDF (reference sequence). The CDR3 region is CATTTGTSGRTYANTGELFF. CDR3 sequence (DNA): TGTGCCACCACGACCGGGACTAGCGGGAGGACATACGCGAACACCGGGGAGCTGTTTTTT.

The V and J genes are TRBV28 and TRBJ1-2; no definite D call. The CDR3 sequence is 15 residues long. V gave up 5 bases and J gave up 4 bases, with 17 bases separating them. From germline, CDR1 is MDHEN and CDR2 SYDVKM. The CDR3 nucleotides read TGTGCCAGCAGTGGGATCAGCAGACTCAGCTATGGCTACACCTTC. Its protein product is CASSGISRLSYGYTF.

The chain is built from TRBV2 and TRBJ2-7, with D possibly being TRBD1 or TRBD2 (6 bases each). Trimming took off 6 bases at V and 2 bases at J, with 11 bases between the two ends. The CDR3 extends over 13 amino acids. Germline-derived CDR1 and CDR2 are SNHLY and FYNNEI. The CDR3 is CASSAGQAYEQYF. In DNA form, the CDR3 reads TGTGCCAGCAGCGCGGGACAAGCCTACGAGCAGTACTTC.

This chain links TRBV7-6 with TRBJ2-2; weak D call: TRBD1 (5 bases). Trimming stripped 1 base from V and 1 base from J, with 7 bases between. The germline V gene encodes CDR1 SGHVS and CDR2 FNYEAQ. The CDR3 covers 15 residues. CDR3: CASSLGQGNTGELFF. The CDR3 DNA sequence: TGTGCCAGCAGCTTAGGGCAGGGGAACACCGGGGAGCTGTTTTTT.

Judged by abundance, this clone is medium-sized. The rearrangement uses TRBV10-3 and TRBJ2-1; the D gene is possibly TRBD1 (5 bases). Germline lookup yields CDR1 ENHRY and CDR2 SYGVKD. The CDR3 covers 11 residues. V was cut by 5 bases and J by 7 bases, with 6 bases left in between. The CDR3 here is CAISSGNEQFF. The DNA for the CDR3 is TGTGCCATCAGTTCAGGGAATGAGCAGTTCTTC.

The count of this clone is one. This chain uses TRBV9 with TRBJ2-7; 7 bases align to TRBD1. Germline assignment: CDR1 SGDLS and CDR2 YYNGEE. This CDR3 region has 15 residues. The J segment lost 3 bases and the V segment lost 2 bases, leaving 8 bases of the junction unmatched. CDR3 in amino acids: CASSVAGTESYEQYF. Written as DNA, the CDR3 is TGTGCCAGCAGCGTGGCCGGGACAGAGAGCTACGAGCAGTACTTC.

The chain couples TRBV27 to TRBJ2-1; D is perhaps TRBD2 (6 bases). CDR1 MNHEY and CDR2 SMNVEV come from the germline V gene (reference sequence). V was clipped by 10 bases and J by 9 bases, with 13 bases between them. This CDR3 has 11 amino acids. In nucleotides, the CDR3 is TGTGCCACCAAGCAAGCGGGTGAGCAGTTCTTC. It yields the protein CATKQAGEQFF.

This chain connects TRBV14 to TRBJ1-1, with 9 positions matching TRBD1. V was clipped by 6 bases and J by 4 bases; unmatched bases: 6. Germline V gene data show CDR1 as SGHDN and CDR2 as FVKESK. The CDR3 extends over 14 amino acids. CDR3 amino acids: CASSRNRGRTEAFF. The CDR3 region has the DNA TGTGCCAGCAGTCGTAACAGGGGGCGCACTGAAGCTTTCTTT.